Following are 27 T cell receptor beta chains from one sample sequenced in a study of T-cell memory formation after mild COVID-19. TCRdb fed the 5' RACE reads into MiXCR, producing one record per CDR3 protein. The data hold some 450,000 distinct CDR3 sequences, with roughly 18% observed a single time. The sequenced material came from PBMCs or a T cell subset sorted from them (not recorded which). Source of these receptors: a man younger than 30 who had mild COVID-19 (a few samples of this study predate the infection). Cell type and time point are not known.

The gene calls are TRBV30 and TRBJ1-1, with 8 bases aligning to TRBD1. The trim removed 7 bases at V and 0 bases at J, leaving 1 base unmatched. The CDR3 contains 12 residues. CDR1 and CDR2 (germline): GTSNPN, SVGIG (reference sequence). CDR3 nucleotides: TGTGCCTCGGACAGGGTGAACACTGAAGCTTTCTTT. This encodes CASDRVNTEAFF.

This clonotype turned up a few times. The rearrangement links TRBV5-1 to TRBJ2-1, with D unresolved. The CDR3 is 13 residues long. Germline-derived CDR1 and CDR2 are SGHRS and YFSETQ. Between the trimmed V and J ends, which lost 0 bases and 10 bases, there was a span of 11 bases. CDR3 in DNA: TGCGCCAGCAGCTTGGGAGTGGTGGGGGAGCAGTTCTTC. Translated, it gives CASSLGVVGEQFF.

The chain has TRBV7-9 and TRBJ1-3; 7 bases line up with TRBD1. Germline CDR1 SEHNR, CDR2 FQNEAQ (reference sequence). The V and J ends lost 5 bases and 3 bases, in that order; junction bases with no gene match: 7. This CDR3 spans 15 amino acids. CDR3 bases: TGTGCCAGCAGCGCACGAGGGGGCGTTGGAAACACCATATATTTT. Translated: CASSARGGVGNTIYF.

Many counts were recorded for this clonotype. This rearrangement joins TRBV6-5 to TRBJ1-1; D uncertain. CDR1 is MNHEY, CDR2 SVGAGI, per germline. V was clipped by 2 bases and J by 3 bases, with 7 bases between them. The CDR3 extends over 13 amino acids. Here the CDR3 DNA reads TGTGCCAGCAGTTACAATACCGACACTGAAGCTTTCTTT. Its translation: CASSYNTDTEAFF.

The rearrangement joins TRBV2 to TRBJ1-6; 9 bases are shared with TRBD1. There are 15 residues in the CDR3. Germline V CDR1 and CDR2: SNHLY, FYNNEI. Trimming took 5 bases from V and 7 from J; bases not matched to a gene: 6. The CDR3 sequence is CASSTQGAGNSPLHF. In DNA, the CDR3 is TGTGCCAGCAGTACACAGGGGGCGGGAAATTCACCCCTCCACTTT.

There are many counts of this clonotype. The rearrangement joins TRBV4-1 to TRBJ2-1; 7 bases align to TRBD2. CDR3 length: 11 amino acids. The V and J ends lost 3 bases and 14 bases, in that order; junction bases with no gene match: 4. Germline CDR1 MGHRA, CDR2 YSYEKL. CDR3 sequence reads: CASSHGGVEFF. CDR3 in DNA: TGCGCCAGCAGCCATGGGGGGGTCGAGTTCTTC.

This clonotype was seen more than once but under ten times. The rearrangement links TRBV24-1 to TRBJ2-1; 9 bases are a match to TRBD2. Germline V gene sequence: CDR1 KGHDR, CDR2 SFDVKD. V gave up 3 bases and J gave up 2 bases; unmatched junction bases: 4. CDR3 size: 16 residues. CDR3 coding DNA: TGTGCCACCAGTGATCCCGGGACTAGCCCCTACAATGAGCAGTTCTTC. As protein: CATSDPGTSPYNEQFF.

This clonotype came up a few times. CDR3 residues: CASSQSGSGNYGYTF. In DNA, the CDR3 is TGTGCCAGCAGCCAGTCGGGTTCGGGTAACTATGGCTACACCTTC. The genes are TRBV6-5 and TRBJ1-2, with unresolved D. This CDR3 region has 15 residues. Germline V gives CDR1 MNHEY, CDR2 SVGAGI. V dropped 6 bases and J dropped 1 base, with 15 bases sitting between them.

The V call is TRBV7-3, the J call TRBJ2-1; 14 bases align to TRBD2. This CDR3 has 17 amino acids. The germline V gene encodes CDR1 SGHTA and CDR2 FQGTGA. With V trimmed by 3 bases and J by 8 bases, 9 bases remained unmatched. The CDR3 reads CASSFPRGLAGGYEQFF. DNA of the CDR3: TGTGCCAGCAGCTTCCCGAGAGGACTAGCGGGGGGTTATGAGCAGTTCTTC.

The chain is built from TRBV5-1 and TRBJ1-1, with D unresolved. Trimming took 4 bases from V and 0 from J, leaving 16 bases between them. The CDR3 loop spans 16 amino acids. CDR1 and CDR2 (germline): SGHRS, YFSETQ. The CDR3 region has the DNA TGCGCCAGCAGCGGGGTGTTGGGAGACCTGAACACTGAAGCTTTCTTT. This translates into CASSGVLGDLNTEAFF.

At least ten counts were recorded for this clonotype. The V call is TRBV5-5, the J call TRBJ1-2; D gene ambiguous. The germline V and J ends were trimmed by 0 bases and 7 bases, with 13 bases remaining between them. CDR3 length: 14 residues. In germline, CDR1 is SGHKS, CDR2 YYEKEE (reference sequence). The CDR3 sequence: CASSLEVRGSGYTF. CDR3 in DNA: TGTGCCAGCAGCTTGGAGGTTCGGGGAAGTGGCTACACCTTC.

The rearrangement joins TRBV5-1 to TRBJ2-7; the D gene could be TRBD1 or TRBD2 (5 bases each). Germline values: CDR1 SGHRS, CDR2 YFSETQ. Trimming took 0 bases from V and 7 from J, leaving 11 bases between them. The CDR3 is made up of 13 amino acids. As DNA, the CDR3 is TGCGCCAGCAGCTTGGGGGGACGCTCGGAGCAGTACTTC. This translates into CASSLGGRSEQYF.

The rearrangement links TRBV12-3 or TRBV12-4 to TRBJ2-3; no clear D gene. Trimming stripped 3 bases from V and 6 bases from J, with 4 bases between. The CDR3 has 11 amino acids. The CDR3 region is CASSFMDTQYF. DNA for the CDR3: TGTGCCAGCAGTTTCATGGATACGCAGTATTTT.

The J gene is TRBJ2-3, the V gene TRBV24-1; TRBD2 aligns across 12 bases. With 7 bases clipped from V and 6 bases from J, the junction kept 7 bases outside the gene matches. Germline loops: CDR1 KGHDR, CDR2 SFDVKD. The CDR3 loop spans 15 amino acids. CDR3 protein: CATSPSGGAPDTQYF. CDR3 in DNA: TGTGCCACCAGCCCTAGCGGGGGGGCCCCGGATACGCAGTATTTT.

This clonotype was counted ten times or more. This chain connects TRBV10-3 to TRBJ2-3, with D unclear. This CDR3 is 11 amino acids long. Germline V lookup: CDR1 ENHRY, CDR2 SYGVKD. V was trimmed by 4 bases and J by 5 bases, leaving 4 bases between them. The CDR3 region has the DNA TGTGCCATCAGTGGGGGAGATACGCAGTATTTT. Translating it yields CAISGGDTQYF.

This clonotype came up many times. The chain uses TRBV7-3 and TRBJ2-1; D gene ambiguous. Germline V CDR1 and CDR2: SGHTA, FQGTGA. The CDR3 covers 14 residues. Trimming took 7 bases from V and 6 from J, leaving 16 bases between them. CDR3 region: CASTPIVGSNEQFF. The CDR3 DNA sequence: TGTGCCAGCACACCGATCGTCGGTAGCAATGAGCAGTTCTTC.

The chain recombines TRBV5-1 with TRBJ1-1; 7 bases align to TRBD1. The CDR3 is made up of 14 amino acids. Losses at the gene ends were 7 bases for V and 0 bases for J; bases not matched to a gene: 6. Germline CDR1 and CDR2: SGHRS and YFSETQ. The CDR3 nucleotides are TGCGCCAGCCGGCCAGGGGGGGTGAACACTGAAGCTTTCTTT. Protein product: CASRPGGVNTEAFF.

This sequence joins TRBV5-6 and TRBJ2-5; 7 bases map to TRBD1. V gave up 4 bases and J gave up 5 bases; unmatched junction bases: 8. This CDR3 region has 14 residues. The V gene's germline CDR1 is SGHDT and CDR2 YYEEEE. In DNA form, the CDR3 reads TGTGCCAGCAGCGTTACAGGGGTAGAGGAGACCCAGTACTTC. Translating it yields CASSVTGVEETQYF.

This chain uses TRBV5-1 with TRBJ1-2; possibly TRBD1 for D (5 bases). Germline loops: CDR1 SGHRS, CDR2 YFSETQ. Trimming removed 0 bases from V and 8 bases from J, with 11 bases in between. This CDR3 has 13 residues. The CDR3 reads CASSLVGAVGYTF. The CDR3 DNA reads as TGCGCCAGCAGCTTGGTAGGGGCGGTCGGCTACACCTTC.

This clonotype was observed at least ten times. Written as DNA, the CDR3 is TGTGCCAGCAGTTGGGACAACACCGGGGAGCTGTTTTTT. Translating it yields CASSWDNTGELFF. The chain recombines TRBV12-3 or TRBV12-4 with TRBJ2-2, with D perhaps given as TRBD1 or TRBD2 (5 bases each). The V and J ends lost 4 bases and 2 bases respectively, with 5 bases between them. CDR3 size: 13 residues.

This clonotype came up a few times. The chain joins TRBV5-1 to TRBJ1-5; D remains unclear. This CDR3 contains 16 residues. Trimming took 9 bases from V and 0 from J, leaving 19 bases between them. Looked up from germline, CDR1 is SGHRS and CDR2 is YFSETQ. The CDR3 DNA is TGCGCCATTATGCTTGCGCCAGATTATAGCAATCAGCCCCAGCATTTT. Protein: CAIMLAPDYSNQPQHF.

This clonotype has just a few counts. The chain links TRBV6-1 to TRBJ2-7; 8 bases line up with TRBD1. There are 15 residues in the CDR3. CDR1 and CDR2 from the germline V gene are MNHNS and SASEGT. J gave up 4 bases and V 6 bases, and 11 bases lay outside the gene matches. This CDR3 reads CASRGETGAGYEQYF. The CDR3, as DNA: TGTGCCAGCAGAGGGGAGACAGGGGCTGGGTACGAGCAGTACTTC.

The CDR3 is CASSSVGAHNEQFF. The CDR3, as DNA: TGTGCCAGCAGCTCTGTGGGGGCCCACAATGAGCAGTTCTTC. The chain couples TRBV7-3 to TRBJ2-1; perhaps TRBD1 as D (6 bases). The V and J ends lost 4 bases and 5 bases respectively, with 12 bases between them. Germline V lookup: CDR1 SGHTA, CDR2 FQGTGA. The CDR3 is 14 residues long.

A few counts support this clonotype. V usage is TRBV29-1 and J usage is TRBJ2-3; possibly TRBD1 for D (5 bases). CDR1 SQVTM and CDR2 ANQGSEA come from the germline V gene. V lost 5 bases, J lost 1 base, and 13 bases lay in between. This CDR3 spans 14 amino acids. The DNA for the CDR3 is TGCAGCGTTCAGGGTTTGTCCGGCACAGATACGCAGTATTTT. Protein product: CSVQGLSGTDTQYF.

This clonotype occurred a few times. This chain joins TRBV4-1 and TRBJ1-1; D uncertain. The CDR3 sequence is 12 residues long. Germline loops: CDR1 MGHRA, CDR2 YSYEKL. V was cut by 0 bases and J by 6 bases, with 5 bases left in between. The CDR3 DNA sequence: TGCGCCAGCAGCCAAGAGACGGCTGAAGCTTTCTTT. Its protein is CASSQETAEAFF.

This clonotype has only a few counts. This rearrangement joins TRBV6-2 or TRBV6-3 to TRBJ1-1, with a weak D call TRBD1 (5 bases). Germline values: CDR1 MNHEY, CDR2 SVGEGT. V lost 4 bases and J lost 5, with 8 bases in between. This CDR3 region has 12 residues. CDR3 protein: CASSWGFTEAFF. The CDR3 DNA is TGTGCCAGCAGTTGGGGGTTTACTGAAGCTTTCTTT.

This rearrangement joins TRBV28 to TRBJ2-7; D gene uncertain. The CDR3 runs 13 residues. From germline, CDR1 is MDHEN and CDR2 SYDVKM. Deletions cut 5 bases from V and 2 bases from J, with 10 bases between. CDR3 loop: CASSRTDTYEQYV. CDR3 sequence (DNA): TGTGCCAGCAGTCGAACAGATACCTACGAGCAGTACGTC.